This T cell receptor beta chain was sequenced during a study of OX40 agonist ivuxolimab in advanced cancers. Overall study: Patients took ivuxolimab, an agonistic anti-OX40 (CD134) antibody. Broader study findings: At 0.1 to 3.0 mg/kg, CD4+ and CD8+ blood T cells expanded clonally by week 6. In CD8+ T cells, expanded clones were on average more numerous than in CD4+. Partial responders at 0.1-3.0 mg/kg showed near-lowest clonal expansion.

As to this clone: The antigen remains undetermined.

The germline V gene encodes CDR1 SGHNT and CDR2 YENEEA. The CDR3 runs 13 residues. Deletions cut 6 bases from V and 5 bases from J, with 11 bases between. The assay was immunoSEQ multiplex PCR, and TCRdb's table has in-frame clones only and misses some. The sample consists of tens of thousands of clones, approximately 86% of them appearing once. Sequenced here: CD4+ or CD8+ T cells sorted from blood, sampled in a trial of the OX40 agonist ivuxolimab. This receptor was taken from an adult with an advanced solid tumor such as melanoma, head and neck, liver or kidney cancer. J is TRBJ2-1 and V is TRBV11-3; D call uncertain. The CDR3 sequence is CASRGAGHNEQFF. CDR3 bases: TGTGCCAGCAGGGGCGCTGGCCACAATGAGCAGTTCTTC.